The 8 T cell receptor beta chains in this list originate from one sample, sequenced in a study of T cell responses to AZD1222 COVID-19 vaccine. The table came from immunoSEQ multiplex PCR; TCRdb's copy has only in-frame clones and leaves some out. This table has tens of thousands of clones, around four fifths appearing once. This specimen was peripheral blood, taken 28 days after the second AZD1222 dose. These receptors all come from an adult who received the AZD1222 COVID-19 vaccine.

This clone was recorded only once. The chain employs TRBV18 and TRBJ2-2; D gene unclear. Trimming removed 3 bases at V and 0 bases at J, with 14 bases between. The CDR3 length is 17 residues. The germline gives CDR1 KGHSH, CDR2 LQKENI. The CDR3, as DNA: TGTGCCAGCTCACCGGTTCGTTGGGCGGCGAACACCGGGGAGCTGTTTTTT. Its translation is CASSPVRWAANTGELFF.

V gene TRBV27 combines with J gene TRBJ1-2; D is unclear. CDR3 size: 16 residues. Germline V gives CDR1 MNHEY, CDR2 SMNVEV (reference sequence). The V and J ends lost 0 bases and 0 bases respectively, with 11 bases between them. The CDR3 loop is CASSLSKGSPNYGYTF. The CDR3 bases are TGTGCCAGCAGTTTATCGAAAGGCAGCCCTAACTATGGCTACACCTTC.

This sequence joins TRBV7-9 and TRBJ1-2; 7 bases are shared with TRBD1. V lost 5 bases and J lost 2; bases outside the gene matches: 5. This CDR3 is 14 amino acids long. Germline loops: CDR1 SEHNR, CDR2 FQNEAQ (reference sequence). This CDR3 is CASSEGAANYGYTF. The CDR3, as DNA: TGTGCCAGCAGCGAGGGGGCGGCAAACTATGGCTACACCTTC.

The chain uses TRBV15 and TRBJ1-2; D is undetermined. With 5 bases removed from V and 2 bases from J, the gap between germline ends came to 9 bases. The CDR3 loop spans 13 amino acids. CDR1 is LNHNV, CDR2 YYDKDF, per germline (reference sequence). Here the CDR3 DNA reads TGTGCCACCAGCCTAGGGAGAAACTATGGCTACACCTTC. It yields the protein CATSLGRNYGYTF.

A single count supports this clone. The chain carries TRBV11-3 and TRBJ2-3, with 7 bases identical to TRBD2. V lost 3 bases, J lost 3 bases, and 6 bases stayed unmatched. Germline CDR1 is SGHNT and CDR2 is YENEEA. The CDR3 has 15 amino acids. DNA for the CDR3: TGTGCCAGCAGCTTTGGCGGGGGTTCAACAGATACGCAGTATTTT. It yields the protein CASSFGGGSTDTQYF.

This sequence joins TRBV18 and TRBJ2-1, with 8 positions matching TRBD1. This CDR3 comprises 15 residues. Germline V gene data show CDR1 as KGHSH and CDR2 as LQKENI. V trimming: 3 bases; J trimming: 4 bases; junction bases outside the gene matches: 5. The CDR3 region has the DNA TGTGCCAGCTCACCGCAGGGGGCGCATTACAATGAGCAGTTCTTC. Its translation is CASSPQGAHYNEQFF.

The rearrangement joins TRBV5-1 to TRBJ2-7, with D hard to call. Per the germline V gene, CDR1 is SGHRS and CDR2 is YFSETQ. The CDR3 spans 14 residues. Trimming removed 0 bases from V and 6 bases from J, with 13 bases in between. CDR3 nucleotide sequence: TGCGCCAGCAGCTTGGAGGGTTCAAGTCGCGAGCAGTACTTC. Protein: CASSLEGSSREQYF.

The chain is built from TRBV3-1 (or the pseudogene TRBV3-2) and TRBJ2-1; 9 nucleotides align to TRBD2. The germline V gene has CDR1 LGHDT and CDR2 YNNKEL (reference sequence). The trim removed 0 bases at V and 7 bases at J, leaving 7 bases unmatched. This CDR3 contains 16 residues. This CDR3 is CASSQEMGLAKNEQFF. DNA of the CDR3: TGTGCCAGCAGCCAAGAGATGGGACTAGCTAAAAATGAGCAGTTCTTC.